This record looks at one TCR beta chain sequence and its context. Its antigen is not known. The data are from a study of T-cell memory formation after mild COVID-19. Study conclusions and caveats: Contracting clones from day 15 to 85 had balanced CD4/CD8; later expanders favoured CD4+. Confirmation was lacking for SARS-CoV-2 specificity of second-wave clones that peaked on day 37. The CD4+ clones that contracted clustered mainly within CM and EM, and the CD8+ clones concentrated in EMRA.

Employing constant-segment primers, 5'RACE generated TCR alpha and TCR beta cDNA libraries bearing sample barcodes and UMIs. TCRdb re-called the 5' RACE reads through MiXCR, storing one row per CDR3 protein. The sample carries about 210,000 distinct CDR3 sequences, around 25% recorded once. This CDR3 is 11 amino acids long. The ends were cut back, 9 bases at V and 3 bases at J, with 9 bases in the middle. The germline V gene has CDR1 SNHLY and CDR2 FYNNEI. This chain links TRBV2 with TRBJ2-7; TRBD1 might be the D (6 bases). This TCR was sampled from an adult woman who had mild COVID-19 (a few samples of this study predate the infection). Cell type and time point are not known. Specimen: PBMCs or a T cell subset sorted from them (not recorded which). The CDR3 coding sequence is TGTGCCAGTAAACAGGGCTACGAGCAGTACTTC. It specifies CASKQGYEQYF.